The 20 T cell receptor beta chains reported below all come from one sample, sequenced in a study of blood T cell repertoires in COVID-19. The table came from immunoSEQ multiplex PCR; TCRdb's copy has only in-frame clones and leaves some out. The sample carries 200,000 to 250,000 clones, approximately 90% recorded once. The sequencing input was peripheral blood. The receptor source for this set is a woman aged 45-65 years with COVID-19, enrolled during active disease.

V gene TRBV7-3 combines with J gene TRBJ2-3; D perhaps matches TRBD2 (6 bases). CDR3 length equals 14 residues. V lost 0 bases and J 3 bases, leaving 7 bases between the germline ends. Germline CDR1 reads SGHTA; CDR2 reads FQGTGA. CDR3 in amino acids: CASSLTGTTDTQYF. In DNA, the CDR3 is TGTGCCAGCAGCTTAACCGGGACTACAGATACGCAGTATTTT.

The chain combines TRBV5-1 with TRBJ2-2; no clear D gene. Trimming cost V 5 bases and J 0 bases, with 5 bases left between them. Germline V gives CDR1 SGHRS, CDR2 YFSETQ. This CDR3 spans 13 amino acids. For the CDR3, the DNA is TGCGCCAGCAGACCAGCGAACACCGGGGAGCTGTTTTTT. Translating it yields CASRPANTGELFF.

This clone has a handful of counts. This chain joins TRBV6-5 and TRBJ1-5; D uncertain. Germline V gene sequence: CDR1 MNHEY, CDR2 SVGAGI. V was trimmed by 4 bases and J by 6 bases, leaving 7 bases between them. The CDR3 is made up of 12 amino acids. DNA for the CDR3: TGTGCCAGCAGTTCCTCCGGTCAGCCCCAGCATTTT. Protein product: CASSSSGQPQHF.

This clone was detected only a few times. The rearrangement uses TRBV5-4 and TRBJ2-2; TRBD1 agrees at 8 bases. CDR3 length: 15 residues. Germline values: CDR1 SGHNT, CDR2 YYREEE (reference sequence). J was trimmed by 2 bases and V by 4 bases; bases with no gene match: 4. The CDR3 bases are TGTGCCAGCAGCCCGGGACAGGCAAACACCGGGGAGCTGTTTTTT. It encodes CASSPGQANTGELFF.

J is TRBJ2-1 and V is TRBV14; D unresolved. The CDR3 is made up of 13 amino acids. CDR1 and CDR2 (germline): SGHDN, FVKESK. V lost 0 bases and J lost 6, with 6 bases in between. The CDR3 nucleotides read TGTGCCAGCAGCCAAGATCTTGTCAATGAGCAGTTCTTC. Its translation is CASSQDLVNEQFF.

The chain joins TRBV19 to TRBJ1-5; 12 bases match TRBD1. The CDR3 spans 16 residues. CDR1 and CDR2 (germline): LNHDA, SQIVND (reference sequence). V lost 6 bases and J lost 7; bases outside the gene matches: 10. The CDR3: CASRWGTGGARQPQHF. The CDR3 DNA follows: TGTGCCAGTAGGTGGGGGACAGGGGGCGCGAGGCAGCCCCAGCATTTT.

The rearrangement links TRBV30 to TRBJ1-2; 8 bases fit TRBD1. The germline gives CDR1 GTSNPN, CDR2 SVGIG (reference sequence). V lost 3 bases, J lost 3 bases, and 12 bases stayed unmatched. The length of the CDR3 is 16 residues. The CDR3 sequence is CAWRPATQGVDYGYTF. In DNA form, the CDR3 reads TGTGCCTGGAGGCCAGCGACACAGGGGGTGGACTATGGCTACACCTTC.

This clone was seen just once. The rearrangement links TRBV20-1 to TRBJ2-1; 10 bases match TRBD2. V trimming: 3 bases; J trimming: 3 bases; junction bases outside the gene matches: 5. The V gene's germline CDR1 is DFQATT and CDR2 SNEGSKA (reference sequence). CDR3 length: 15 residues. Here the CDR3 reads CSASSGGPFYNEQFF. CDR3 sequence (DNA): TGCAGTGCTAGTAGCGGGGGGCCCTTCTACAATGAGCAGTTCTTC.

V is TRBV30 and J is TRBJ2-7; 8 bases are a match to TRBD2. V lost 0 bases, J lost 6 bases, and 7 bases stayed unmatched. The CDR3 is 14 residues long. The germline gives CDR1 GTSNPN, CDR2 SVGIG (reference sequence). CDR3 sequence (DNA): TGTGCCTGGAGTGTGGGCGGGAGGATAGGCGAGCAGTACGTC. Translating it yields CAWSVGGRIGEQYV.

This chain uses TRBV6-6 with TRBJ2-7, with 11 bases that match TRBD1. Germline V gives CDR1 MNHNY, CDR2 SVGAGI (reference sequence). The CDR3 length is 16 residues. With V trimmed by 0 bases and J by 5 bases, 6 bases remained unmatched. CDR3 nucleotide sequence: TGTGCCAGCAGTTACTCGAAAGGACAGGGGGCCCACGAGCAGTACGTC. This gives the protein CASSYSKGQGAHEQYV.

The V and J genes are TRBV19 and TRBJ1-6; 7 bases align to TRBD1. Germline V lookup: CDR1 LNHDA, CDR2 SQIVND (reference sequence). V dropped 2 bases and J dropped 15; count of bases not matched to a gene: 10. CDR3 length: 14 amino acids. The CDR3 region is CASSISGDSLRLHF. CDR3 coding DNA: TGTGCCAGTAGTATATCGGGGGACAGCCTCCGCCTCCACTTT.

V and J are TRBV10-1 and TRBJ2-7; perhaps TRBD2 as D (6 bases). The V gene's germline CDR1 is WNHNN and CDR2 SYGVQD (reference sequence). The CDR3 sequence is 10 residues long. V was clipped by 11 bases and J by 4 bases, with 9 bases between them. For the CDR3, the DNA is TGCGCCGCCCGGGGGTACGAGCAGTACTTC. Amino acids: CAARGYEQYF.

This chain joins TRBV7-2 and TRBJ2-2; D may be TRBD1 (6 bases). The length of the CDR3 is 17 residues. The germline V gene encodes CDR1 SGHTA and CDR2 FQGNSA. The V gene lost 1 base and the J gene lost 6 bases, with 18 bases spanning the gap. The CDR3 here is CASSLVSYRDPAGELFF. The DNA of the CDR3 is TGTGCCAGCAGCTTAGTGTCGTACAGGGACCCCGCCGGGGAGCTGTTTTTT.

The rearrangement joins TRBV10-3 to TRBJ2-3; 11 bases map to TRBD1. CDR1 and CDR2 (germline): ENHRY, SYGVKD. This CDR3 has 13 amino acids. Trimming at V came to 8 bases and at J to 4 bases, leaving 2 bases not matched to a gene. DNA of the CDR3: TGTGCCATCGGGGGACAGGGGGCAGATACGCAGTATTTT. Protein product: CAIGGQGADTQYF.

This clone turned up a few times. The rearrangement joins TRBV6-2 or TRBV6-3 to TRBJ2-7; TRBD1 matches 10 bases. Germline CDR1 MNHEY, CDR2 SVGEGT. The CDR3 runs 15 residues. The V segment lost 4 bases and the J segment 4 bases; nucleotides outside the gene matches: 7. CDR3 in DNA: TGTGCCAGCAGTTTCAGACAGGGGGCTAGGTACGAGCAGTACGTC. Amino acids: CASSFRQGARYEQYV.

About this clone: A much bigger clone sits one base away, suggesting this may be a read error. Here the CDR3 reads CVSRQTGTVLNTEAFF. CDR3 sequence (DNA): TGTGTCAGCAGGCAAACCGGGACAGTTTTGAACACTGAAGCTTTCTTT. The V call is TRBV11-2, the J call TRBJ1-1; TRBD1 matches 7 bases. The CDR3 has 16 residues. Looked up from germline, CDR1 is SGHAT and CDR2 is FQNNGV.

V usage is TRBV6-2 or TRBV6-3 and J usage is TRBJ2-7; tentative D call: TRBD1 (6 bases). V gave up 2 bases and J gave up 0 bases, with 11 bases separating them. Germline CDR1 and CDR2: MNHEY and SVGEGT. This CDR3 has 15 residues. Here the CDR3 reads CASSYGGPGSYEQYF. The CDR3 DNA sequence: TGTGCCAGCAGTTACGGGGGCCCAGGCTCCTACGAGCAGTACTTC.

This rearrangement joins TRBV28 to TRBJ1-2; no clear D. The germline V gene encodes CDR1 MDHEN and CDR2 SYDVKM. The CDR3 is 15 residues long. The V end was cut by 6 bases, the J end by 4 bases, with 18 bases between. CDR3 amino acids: CASRLDTQGPYGYTF. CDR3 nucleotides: TGTGCCAGCAGATTAGACACCCAAGGTCCCTATGGCTACACCTTC.

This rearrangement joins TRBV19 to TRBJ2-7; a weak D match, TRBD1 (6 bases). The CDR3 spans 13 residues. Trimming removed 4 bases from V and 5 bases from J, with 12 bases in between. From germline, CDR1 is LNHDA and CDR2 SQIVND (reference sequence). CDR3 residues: CASSTAQGNEQYF. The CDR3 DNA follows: TGTGCCAGTAGTACCGCACAGGGCAACGAGCAGTACTTC. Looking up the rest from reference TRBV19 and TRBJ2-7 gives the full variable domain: DGGITQSPKYLFRKEGQNVTLSCEQNLNHDAMYWYRQDPGQGLRLIYYSQIVNDFQKGDIAEGYSVSREKKESFPLTVTSAQKNPTAFYLCASSTAQGNEQYFGPGTRLTVT.

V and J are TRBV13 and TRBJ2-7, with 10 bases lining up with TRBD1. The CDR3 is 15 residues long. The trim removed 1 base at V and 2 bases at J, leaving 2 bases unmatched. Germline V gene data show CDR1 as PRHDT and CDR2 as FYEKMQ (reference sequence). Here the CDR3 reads CASSLEGQGTYEQYF. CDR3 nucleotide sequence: TGTGCCAGCAGCTTAGAGGGACAGGGGACCTACGAGCAGTACTTC.